This T cell receptor (beta chain) was sequenced in a study of early T cells in non-severe SARS-CoV-2 infection. The overall study: Bulk RNA taken from unsorted whole blood was sequenced, leaving chains unpaired. Study-wide results and caveats: Clonotype matching in VDJdb favored anti-spike CD8 responses and did not capture private and CD4 specificities.

This clonotype has a count of ten or more. Its antigen is as yet unknown. CDR1 and CDR2 (germline): SQVTM, ANQGSEA. This CDR3 region has 10 residues. V gave up 7 bases and J gave up 1 base, with 4 bases separating them. TCRdb itself ran the 5' RACE reads through MiXCR, one entry per CDR3 protein. The table lists 60,000 or so distinct CDR3 sequences, approximately 10% of them singletons. This TCR was sampled from an adult who was a healthcare worker with PCR-confirmed SARS-CoV-2 infection or an uninfected control (not recorded which). The specimen sequenced was whole blood. The rearrangement joins TRBV29-1 to TRBJ2-5; unclear D gene. The CDR3 sequence is CSATQETQYF. CDR3 nucleotide sequence: TGCAGCGCAACCCAAGAGACCCAGTACTTC.